The 21 T cell receptor beta chains below all came from one sample that was sequenced in a study of blood T cells in healthy people across ages. A second PCR of 7 to 11 cycles used a sample-barcoded 5' primer and a J-beta primer mix. TCRdb redid the calling of the 5' RACE reads with MiXCR, one entry per CDR3 protein. The profile shows some 690,000 distinct CDR3 sequences, over 20% of them singletons. Sequencing used blood. The origin of the receptors is a man in his sixties or seventies in good health.

This clonotype was detected only a few times. A much larger clone lies one base from this, so it may be a read error. The CDR3 coding sequence is TGTGCCAGCAGCCGTAGCACCGGGGAGCTGTTTTTT. Its protein product is CASSRSTGELFF. The chain uses TRBV7-8 and TRBJ2-2; D gene unclear. The CDR3 length is 12 residues. Germline CDR1 and CDR2: SGHVS and FQNEAQ. Trimming took off 5 bases at V and 4 bases at J, with 5 bases between the two ends. Together with reference TRBV7-8 and TRBJ2-2, the CDR3 gives the full variable domain: GAGVSQSPRYKVAKRGQDVALRCDPISGHVSLFWYQQALGQGPEFLTYFQNEAQLDKSGLPSDRFFAERPEGSVSTLKIQRTQQEDSAVYLCASSRSTGELFFGEGSRLTVL.

This clonotype has a handful of counts. The chain has TRBV20-1 and TRBJ2-2, with 7 nucleotides matching TRBD1. Looked up from germline, CDR1 is DFQATT and CDR2 is SNEGSKA (reference sequence). V lost 5 bases to trimming and J lost 7 bases; unmatched junction nucleotides: 7. The CDR3 consists of 13 residues. CDR3 amino acids: CSAPDRAGGELFF. DNA of the CDR3: TGCAGTGCTCCCGACAGGGCGGGCGGGGAGCTGTTTTTT.

This clonotype was counted at least ten times. The chain recombines TRBV13 with TRBJ1-2; the D is unclear. CDR1 is PRHDT, CDR2 FYEKMQ, per germline (reference sequence). CDR3 length: 13 residues. V was cut by 5 bases and J by 4 bases, with 11 bases left in between. The CDR3 nucleotides are TGTGCCAGCAGCCAGCGGACGGGCTATGGCTACACCTTC. Protein product: CASSQRTGYGYTF.

There are a few counts of this clonotype. The chain is built from TRBV2 and TRBJ2-1; D perhaps matches TRBD2 (5 bases). The CDR3 sequence is 15 residues long. CDR1 SNHLY and CDR2 FYNNEI come from the germline V gene. V dropped 7 bases and J dropped 5 bases, with 18 bases sitting between them. CDR3 protein: CASKPTRLKNNEQFF. CDR3 in DNA: TGTGCCAGCAAACCCACGCGACTAAAGAACAATGAGCAGTTCTTC.

The gene calls are TRBV10-3 and TRBJ1-5; D perhaps matches TRBD1 (5 bases). V was trimmed by 6 bases and J by 7 bases, leaving 16 bases between them. The CDR3 has 14 amino acids. The germline V gene encodes CDR1 ENHRY and CDR2 SYGVKD. DNA of the CDR3: TGTGCCATCAGGAAGCAGGGAGAAGAACAGCCCCAGCATTTT. Protein sequence: CAIRKQGEEQPQHF.

The table lists this clonotype with many counts. The chain links TRBV7-2 to TRBJ1-4, with a possible D match to TRBD1 (6 bases). CDR3 length equals 15 residues. Germline V gene sequence: CDR1 SGHTA, CDR2 FQGNSA. V dropped 5 bases and J dropped 4 bases, with 14 bases sitting between them. The CDR3 is CASSPLTGFNEKLFF. CDR3 DNA sequence: TGTGCCAGCAGCCCCCTGACAGGATTTAATGAAAAACTGTTTTTT.

A few counts support this clonotype. The chain links TRBV3-1 to TRBJ2-1; 9 nucleotides agree with TRBD2. The CDR3 length is 14 residues. J was trimmed by 9 bases and V by 1 base; bases with no gene match: 4. Per germline, CDR1 LGHDT and CDR2 YNNKEL (reference sequence). CDR3 in amino acids: CASSQGLAGIEQFF. The CDR3 DNA is TGTGCCAGCAGCCAAGGGCTAGCGGGGATTGAGCAGTTCTTC.

The rearrangement uses TRBV2 and TRBJ1-5; D unclear. V lost 3 bases and J lost 8, with 5 bases in between. Germline values: CDR1 SNHLY, CDR2 FYNNEI. CDR3 length: 11 amino acids. The CDR3 sequence: CASSEGKPQHF. CDR3 DNA: TGTGCCAGCAGTGAGGGCAAGCCCCAGCATTTT.

This clonotype has a handful of counts. The chain couples TRBV2 to TRBJ2-3, with D tentatively TRBD2 (5 bases). Germline V gives CDR1 SNHLY, CDR2 FYNNEI. The CDR3 is 13 residues long. V was clipped by 3 bases and J by 5 bases, with 9 bases between them. The CDR3, as DNA: TGTGCCAGCAGTGACGACTATAAAGATACGCAGTATTTT. This gives the protein CASSDDYKDTQYF. Full variable domain (rest looked up from reference TRBV2 and TRBJ2-3): EPEVTQTPSHQVTQMGQEVILRCVPISNHLYFYWYRQILGQKVEFLVSFYNNEISEKSEIFDDQFSVERPDGSNFTLKIRSTKLEDSAMYFCASSDDYKDTQYFGPGTRLTVL.

The rearrangement joins TRBV12-3 or TRBV12-4 to TRBJ2-5, with 7 bases that match TRBD2. The V gene end was trimmed by 6 bases and the J gene end by 7 bases; junction bases not matched to a gene: 14. The CDR3 has 15 residues. The CDR3 region is CASSFTPRLAGTQYF. The CDR3, as DNA: TGTGCCAGCAGCTTTACGCCCCGACTAGCTGGGACCCAGTACTTC.

The chain combines TRBV12-3 or TRBV12-4 with TRBJ2-3; 7 bases agree with TRBD2. The CDR3 consists of 13 residues. With V trimmed by 7 bases and J by 10 bases, 11 bases remained unmatched. CDR3 sequence: CASTIDLAAAQYF. In DNA, the CDR3 is TGTGCCAGCACCATCGATCTAGCGGCTGCGCAGTATTTT.

This clonotype was counted a single time. CDR3 sequence (DNA): TGTGCCAGCAGTACACAGGGTACTATAGCCAAAAACATTCAGTACTTC. This encodes CASSTQGTIAKNIQYF. This rearrangement joins TRBV2 to TRBJ2-4; D is perhaps TRBD1 (6 bases). The germline V gene encodes CDR1 SNHLY and CDR2 FYNNEI. V was trimmed by 5 bases and J by 0 bases, leaving 14 bases between them. CDR3 length: 16 residues. The full variable domain, rest sourced from reference TRBV2 and TRBJ2-4, is EPEVTQTPSHQVTQMGQEVILRCVPISNHLYFYWYRQILGQKVEFLVSFYNNEISEKSEIFDDQFSVERPDGSNFTLKIRSTKLEDSAMYFCASSTQGTIAKNIQYFGAGTRLSVL.

This clonotype was recorded many times. V usage is TRBV5-1 and J usage is TRBJ2-5, with 9 bases lining up with TRBD1. V shed 4 bases, J shed 5 bases, and the junction held 9 bases outside the gene matches. Germline CDR1 reads SGHRS; CDR2 reads YFSETQ. The CDR3 spans 15 residues. The CDR3 DNA is TGCGCCAGCAGCCGGGGACAGGGTAGTTCGGAGACCCAGTACTTC. This translates into CASSRGQGSSETQYF.

The chain links TRBV20-1 to TRBJ2-1; 7 bases align to TRBD2. CDR3 size: 15 residues. V lost 4 bases and J lost 5; bases outside the gene matches: 11. Germline CDR1 reads DFQATT; CDR2 reads SNEGSKA (reference sequence). CDR3 nucleotide sequence: TGCAGTGCTACCACTCCCCGGGGGGACCACAATGAGCAGTTCTTC. Amino acids: CSATTPRGDHNEQFF.

This clonotype was seen a few times. V is TRBV19 and J is TRBJ2-5; 8 positions agree with TRBD2. With V trimmed by 7 bases and J by 3 bases, 7 bases remained unmatched. Germline CDR1 is LNHDA and CDR2 is SQIVND (reference sequence). The CDR3 contains 14 residues. The CDR3 protein is CASNGGGSEETQYF. DNA of the CDR3: TGTGCCAGTAATGGCGGGGGGTCCGAAGAGACCCAGTACTTC. Variable domain in full (rest from reference TRBV19 and TRBJ2-5): DGGITQSPKYLFRKEGQNVTLSCEQNLNHDAMYWYRQDPGQGLRLIYYSQIVNDFQKGDIAEGYSVSREKKESFPLTVTSAQKNPTAFYLCASNGGGSEETQYFGPGTRLLVL.

Only a few counts were recorded for this clonotype. The chain recombines TRBV20-1 with TRBJ2-5; 7 bases are a match to TRBD1. J lost 5 bases, V lost 4 bases, and 10 bases had no gene match. The germline CDR1 and CDR2 sequences are DFQATT and SNEGSKA (reference sequence). The length of the CDR3 is 14 residues. CDR3 DNA sequence: TGCAGTGCTAATACAGGGGTTTCCTTTGAGACCCAGTACTTC. Translated: CSANTGVSFETQYF.

The genes are TRBV7-8 and TRBJ2-7, with TRBD2 matching 7 bases. Trimming at V came to 2 bases and at J to 9 bases, leaving 7 bases not matched to a gene. The CDR3 consists of 13 residues. The V gene's germline CDR1 is SGHVS and CDR2 FQNEAQ. CDR3 region: CASSLTPTGGQYV. The CDR3 DNA reads TGTGCCAGCAGCTTAACACCGACGGGAGGGCAGTACGTC.

V gene TRBV20-1 combines with J gene TRBJ1-2; TRBD1 matches at 10 bases. This CDR3 comprises 12 residues. V was pared by 6 bases and J by 8 bases, with 6 bases of the junction left unmatched. Germline-derived CDR1 and CDR2 are DFQATT and SNEGSKA (reference sequence). CDR3 bases: TGCAGTGCCCCGACAGGGGGCCGGGGCTACACCTTC. Amino acids: CSAPTGGRGYTF.

This clonotype appeared a few times. This sequence joins TRBV7-3 and TRBJ2-3; D is uncertain. There are 14 residues in the CDR3. Germline CDR1 SGHTA, CDR2 FQGTGA. Between the trimmed V and J ends, which lost 1 base and 0 bases, there was a span of 5 bases. The CDR3 sequence: CASSLMPSTDTQYF. CDR3 DNA sequence: TGTGCCAGCAGCTTAATGCCGAGCACAGATACGCAGTATTTT.

V and J are TRBV16 and TRBJ2-2; tentative D call: TRBD1 (5 bases). CDR1 and CDR2 (germline): KGHSY, FQNENV. This CDR3 has 13 residues. The V and J ends lost 2 bases and 6 bases respectively, with 7 bases between them. The CDR3 loop reads CASSQMGPGELFF. The CDR3, as DNA: TGTGCCAGCAGCCAAATGGGGCCCGGGGAGCTGTTTTTT.

Worth noting for this clonotype: At one end the junction does not follow the germline gene, possibly because of a read error. The rearrangement links TRBV25-1 to TRBJ2-3, with D unresolved. The CDR3 loop spans 16 amino acids. Germline CDR1 and CDR2: MGHDK and SYGVNS. CDR3 loop: CASSELGSPGTDAQYF. The CDR3 nucleotides read TGTGCCAGCAGTGAATTGGGTTCTCCCGGCACAGATGCGCAGTATTTT.